Listed below are T cell receptor beta chains from one sample, sequenced in a study of CD8+CD57+ T cells in acquired aplastic anemia. Each CDR3 protein gets one entry after TCRdb re-called the reads with MiXCR. The sample contains 160,000 or so distinct CDR3 sequences, roughly half of which appear only once. The sequencing sample was made of sorted CD4+, CD8+, or CD8+CD57+ T cells (not recorded which) from PBMCs. Source of these receptors: a human donor with aplastic anemia. Both conserved end residues are part of each CDR3. The D gene is left open where the match is weak. Not every row has a clone size; where given, it reads once, few, many or a size class.

abundance,d_gene,v_gene,j_gene,CDR3nt,CDR3aa
many,NA,TRBV6-1,TRBJ2-7,TGTGCCAGCAGCAACTGGGGATTCGGCGGCTCCTACGAGCAGTACTTC,CASSNWGFGGSYEQYF
NA,TRBD1,TRBV19,TRBJ1-2,TGTGCCAGTCTGGGGGGACAGGGGCGGGACTATGGCTACACCTTC,CASLGGQGRDYGYTF
many,TRBD2,TRBV5-1,TRBJ2-1,TGCGCCAGCAGCTTTGGGGGGGACGGGAGTGGCAATGAGCAGTTCTTC,CASSFGGDGSGNEQFF
many,NA,TRBV6-1,TRBJ2-1,TGTGCCAGCAGTGAAGGTAGCTACAATGAGCAGTTCTTC,CASSEGSYNEQFF
many,NA,TRBV24-1,TRBJ1-5,TGTGCCACCAGTGATCCACGGGCCGGCAATCAGCCCCAGCATTTT,CATSDPRAGNQPQHF
NA,TRBD1,TRBV25-1,TRBJ2-3,TGTGCCAGCAGCCCCCGAGGGGACAGGGTTACAGATACGCAGTATTTT,CASSPRGDRVTDTQYF
NA,NA,TRBV18,TRBJ2-5,TGTGCCAGCTCACCGGCTGAAGAGACCCAGTACTTC,CASSPAEETQYF
few,NA,TRBV9,TRBJ1-2,TGTGCCAGCAGCGTAGAAGTAAGTGCCAACTATGGCTACACCTTC,CASSVEVSANYGYTF
NA,TRBD1,TRBV10-3,TRBJ2-7,TGTGCCATCAGGGTAACAGGGGCCCACGAGCAGTACTTC,CAIRVTGAHEQYF
few,NA,TRBV2,TRBJ1-6,TGTGCCAGCACCGATGAACATGGCGACGTATATAATTCACCCCTCCACTTT,CASTDEHGDVYNSPLHF
few,NA,TRBV2,TRBJ2-1,TGTGCCAGCAGCCGGGACGGACCTTCTTTCGGTGAGCAGTTCTTC,CASSRDGPSFGEQFF
few,NA,TRBV7-9,TRBJ1-2,TGTGCCAGCAGCCCCCCTGGCTATGGCTACACCTTC,CASSPPGYGYTF
NA,NA,TRBV10-3,TRBJ2-3,TGTGCCATCAGTGGTGGGGACACAGATACGCAGTATTTT,CAISGGDTDTQYF
NA,TRBD1,TRBV2,TRBJ1-2,TGTGCCAGTAGAAAAGACAGGGGGCCCACCTATGGCTACACCTTC,CASRKDRGPTYGYTF
NA,NA,TRBV7-9,TRBJ1-6,TGTGCCAGCAGCTCGCGCGGGATTAACAATTCACCCCTCCACTTT,CASSSRGINNSPLHF
many,TRBD1,TRBV20-1,TRBJ1-5,TGCAGTGCGGGCGGACTGGGACAGGGCAATCAGCCCCAGCATTTT,CSAGGLGQGNQPQHF
many,NA,TRBV7-3,TRBJ2-1,TGTGCCAGCAGCATGGACAGGGAGGGCAATTGGTTCTTC,CASSMDREGNWFF
few,TRBD1,TRBV29-1,TRBJ1-1,TGCAGCGTTGAGACAGGGGGCACTGAAGCTTTCTTT,CSVETGGTEAFF
many,NA,TRBV11-3,TRBJ2-1,TGTGCCAGCAGCTTAGAGGGCAGCTACAATGAGCAGTTCTTC,CASSLEGSYNEQFF
NA,TRBD2,TRBV20-1,TRBJ2-7,TGCAGTGCTAGGGGACTAGCGGGATCCTACGAGCAGTACTTC,CSARGLAGSYEQYF
few,TRBD1,TRBV10-3,TRBJ1-3,TGTGCCTTCAGTGAGCAGGGGGCGCGGGGAAGCACCATATATTTT,CAFSEQGARGSTIYF
many,TRBD1,TRBV5-1,TRBJ2-1,TGCGCCAGCAGACCAGCGACAGGGGCGCCCTACAATGAGCAGTTCTTC,CASRPATGAPYNEQFF
many,NA,TRBV6-1,TRBJ1-1,TGTGCCAGCCACTCCTCACGCCCAGGCCGGGAAGCTTTCTTT,CASHSSRPGREAFF
NA,NA,TRBV20-1,TRBJ2-7,TGCAGTGTTAGGGGAGAAGGGGCCGAGCAGTACTTC,CSVRGEGAEQYF
NA,TRBD1,TRBV29-1,TRBJ1-5,TGCAGCGTGAAAAATGGACAGGGCGGGGGTCAGCCCCAGCATTTT,CSVKNGQGGGQPQHF
NA,NA,TRBV25-1,TRBJ2-5,TGTGCCAGCAGTCACACTAGCCAGGAGACCCAGTACTTC,CASSHTSQETQYF
few,TRBD1,TRBV12-3/TRBV12-4,TRBJ1-2,TGTGCCAGCAGGACGGGGACAGGGGTCTATGGCTACACCTTC,CASRTGTGVYGYTF
many,TRBD1,TRBV2,TRBJ2-3,TGTGCCAGCAGCCGGGACAGGGGGCCAGATACGCAGTATTTT,CASSRDRGPDTQYF
many,NA,TRBV9,TRBJ1-2,TGTGCCAGCAGCGTAGACGGTGGGGGCGCAGGCTATGGCTACACCTTC,CASSVDGGGAGYGYTF
NA,NA,TRBV20-1,TRBJ1-2,TGCAGTGCCAAGACGGCAGGGCATGGCTACACCTTC,CSAKTAGHGYTF
many,TRBD2,TRBV9,TRBJ2-3,TGTGCCAGCAGCCGTATAGCGGGAGGCCCTCCGGATACGCAGTATTTT,CASSRIAGGPPDTQYF
NA,NA,TRBV6-5,TRBJ2-7,TGTGCCAGCAGTCACCGAAACTACTACGAGCAGTACTTC,CASSHRNYYEQYF
many,TRBD2,TRBV6-1,TRBJ2-2,TGTGCCAGCAGGACCCCGAGGGGCGGGGGGGCGAACACCGGGGAGCTGTTTTTT,CASRTPRGGGANTGELFF
once,NA,TRBV29-1,TRBJ1-1,TGCAGCGTTGGTGGGGGGGACACTGAAGCTTTCTTT,CSVGGGDTEAFF
once,TRBD1,TRBV19,TRBJ1-5,TGTGCCAGTAGAGGGGGGACAGGGTATCAGCCCCAGCATTTT,CASRGGTGYQPQHF
NA,NA,TRBV20-1,TRBJ2-3,TGCAGTGCTAGAGGGGGGGATACGCAGTATTTT,CSARGGDTQYF
many,TRBD2,TRBV9,TRBJ2-2,TGTGCCAGCAGCGTGAGACTAGCGGAGAACACCGGGGAGCTGTTTTTT,CASSVRLAENTGELFF
NA,NA,TRBV12-3/TRBV12-4,TRBJ2-7,TGTGCCAGCACCACGGGGGGACAACACGAGCAGTACTTC,CASTTGGQHEQYF
NA,NA,TRBV10-3,TRBJ2-1,TGTGCCTGCAGCCCCGACGGCGGAGGGGGCGAGCAGTTCTTC,CACSPDGGGGEQFF
few,NA,TRBV19,TRBJ1-1,TGTGCCAGTAGTACGGGGAACAGGGTTAGAGCTGAAGCTTTCTTT,CASSTGNRVRAEAFF
NA,NA,TRBV19,TRBJ2-7,TGTGTCAGTAGCAGACTCGGACAGCCCAACGAGCAGTACTTC,CVSSRLGQPNEQYF
NA,NA,TRBV19,TRBJ1-6,TGTGCCAGTGCCTTGGGGGGGAAATCACCCCTCCACTTT,CASALGGKSPLHF